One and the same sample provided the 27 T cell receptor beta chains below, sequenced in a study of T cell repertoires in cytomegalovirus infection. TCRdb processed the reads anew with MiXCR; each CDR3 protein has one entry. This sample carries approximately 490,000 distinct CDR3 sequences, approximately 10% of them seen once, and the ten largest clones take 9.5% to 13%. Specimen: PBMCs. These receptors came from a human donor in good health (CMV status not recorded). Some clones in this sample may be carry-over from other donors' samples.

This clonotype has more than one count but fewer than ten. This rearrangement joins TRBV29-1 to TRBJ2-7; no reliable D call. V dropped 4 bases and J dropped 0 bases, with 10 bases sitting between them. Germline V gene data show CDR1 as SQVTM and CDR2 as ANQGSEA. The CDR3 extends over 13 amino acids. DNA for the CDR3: TGCAGCGTTGCGGATTCAAGCTCCTACGAGCAGTACTTC. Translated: CSVADSSSYEQYF.

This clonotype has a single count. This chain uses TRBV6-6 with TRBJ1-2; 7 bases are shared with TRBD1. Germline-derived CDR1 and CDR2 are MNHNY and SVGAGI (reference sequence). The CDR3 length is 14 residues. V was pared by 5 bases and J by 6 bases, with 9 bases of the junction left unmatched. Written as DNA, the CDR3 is TGTGCCAGCAGTATCAGGGGGGGGTTTAATGGCTACACCTTC. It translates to CASSIRGGFNGYTF.

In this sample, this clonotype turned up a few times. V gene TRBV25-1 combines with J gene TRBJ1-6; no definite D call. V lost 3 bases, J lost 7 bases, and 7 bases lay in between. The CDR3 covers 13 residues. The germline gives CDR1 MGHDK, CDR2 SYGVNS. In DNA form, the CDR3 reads TGTGCCAGCAGTGACGAACTCAATTCACCCCTCCACTTT. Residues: CASSDELNSPLHF.

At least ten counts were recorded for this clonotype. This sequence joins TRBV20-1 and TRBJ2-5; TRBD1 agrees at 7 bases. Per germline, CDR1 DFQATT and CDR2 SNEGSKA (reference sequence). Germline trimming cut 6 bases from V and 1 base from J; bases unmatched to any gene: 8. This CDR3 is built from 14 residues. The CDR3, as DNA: TGCAGTGCGAGCCGGGACAGAGGCCAAGAGACCCAGTACTTC. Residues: CSASRDRGQETQYF.

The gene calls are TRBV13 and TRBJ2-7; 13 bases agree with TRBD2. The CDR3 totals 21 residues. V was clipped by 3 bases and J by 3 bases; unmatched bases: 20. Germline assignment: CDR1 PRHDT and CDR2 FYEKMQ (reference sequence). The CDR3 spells CASSLTGGGPGLAGVLYEQYF. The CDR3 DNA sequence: TGTGCCAGCAGCTTGACAGGGGGCGGACCCGGACTAGCGGGGGTTCTCTACGAGCAGTACTTC.

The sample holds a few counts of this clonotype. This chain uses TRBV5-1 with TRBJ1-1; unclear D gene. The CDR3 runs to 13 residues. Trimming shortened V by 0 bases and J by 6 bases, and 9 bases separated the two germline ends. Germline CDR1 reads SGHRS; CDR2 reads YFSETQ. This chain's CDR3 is CASSLGVDAEAFF. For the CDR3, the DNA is TGCGCCAGCAGCTTGGGTGTGGACGCTGAAGCTTTCTTT.

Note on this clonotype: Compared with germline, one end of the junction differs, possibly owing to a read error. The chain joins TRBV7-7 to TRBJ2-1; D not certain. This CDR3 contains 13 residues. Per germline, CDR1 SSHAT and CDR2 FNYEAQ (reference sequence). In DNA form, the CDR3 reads TGTGCTAGCAGCTTATCTGACAATAATGAGCAGTTCTTC. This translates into CASSLSDNNEQFF.

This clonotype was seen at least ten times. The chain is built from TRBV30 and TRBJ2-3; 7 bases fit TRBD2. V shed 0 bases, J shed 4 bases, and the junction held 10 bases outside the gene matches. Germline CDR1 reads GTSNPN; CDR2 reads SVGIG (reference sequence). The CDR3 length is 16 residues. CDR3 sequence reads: CAWSVTGGSGPDTQYF. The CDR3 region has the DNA TGTGCCTGGAGTGTAACGGGCGGGAGTGGCCCAGATACGCAGTATTTT.

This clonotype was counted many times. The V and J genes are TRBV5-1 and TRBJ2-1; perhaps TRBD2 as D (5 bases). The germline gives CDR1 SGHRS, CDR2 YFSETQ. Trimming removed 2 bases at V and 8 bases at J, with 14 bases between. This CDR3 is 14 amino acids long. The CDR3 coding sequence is TGCGCCAGCAGCTTAGCGGCCGGCATGGATGAGCAGTTCTTC. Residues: CASSLAAGMDEQFF.

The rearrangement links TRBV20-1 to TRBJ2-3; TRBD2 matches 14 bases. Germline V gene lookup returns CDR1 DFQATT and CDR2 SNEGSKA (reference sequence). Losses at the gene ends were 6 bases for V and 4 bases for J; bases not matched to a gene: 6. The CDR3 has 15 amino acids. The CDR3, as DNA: TGCAGTGCATCGACTAGCGGGAGGGCATCAGATACGCAGTATTTT. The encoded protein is CSASTSGRASDTQYF.

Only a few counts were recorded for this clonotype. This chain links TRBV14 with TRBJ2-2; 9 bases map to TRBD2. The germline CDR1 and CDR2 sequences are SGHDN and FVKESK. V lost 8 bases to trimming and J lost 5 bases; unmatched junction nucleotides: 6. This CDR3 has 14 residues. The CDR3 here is CASCGLAGTGELFF. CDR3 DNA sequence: TGTGCCAGCTGTGGGCTAGCGGGGACCGGGGAGCTGTTTTTT.

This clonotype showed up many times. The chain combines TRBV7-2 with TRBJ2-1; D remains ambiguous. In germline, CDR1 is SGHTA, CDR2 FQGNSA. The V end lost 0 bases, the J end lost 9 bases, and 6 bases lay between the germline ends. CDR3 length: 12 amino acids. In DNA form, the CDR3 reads TGTGCCAGCAGCTTAGCAGGTTTTGAGCAGTTCTTC. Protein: CASSLAGFEQFF. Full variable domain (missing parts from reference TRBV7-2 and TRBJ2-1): GAGVSQSPSNKVTEKGKDVELRCDPISGHTALYWYRQSLGQGLEFLIYFQGNSAPDKSGLPSDRFSAERTGGSVSTLTIQRTQQEDSAVYLCASSLAGFEQFFGPGTRLTVL.

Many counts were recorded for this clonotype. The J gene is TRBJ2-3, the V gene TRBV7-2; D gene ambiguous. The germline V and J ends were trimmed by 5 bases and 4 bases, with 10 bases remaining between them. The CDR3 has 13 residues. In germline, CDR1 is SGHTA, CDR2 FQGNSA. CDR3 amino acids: CASSRNSPDTQYF. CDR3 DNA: TGTGCCAGCAGCCGCAATAGCCCAGATACGCAGTATTTT.

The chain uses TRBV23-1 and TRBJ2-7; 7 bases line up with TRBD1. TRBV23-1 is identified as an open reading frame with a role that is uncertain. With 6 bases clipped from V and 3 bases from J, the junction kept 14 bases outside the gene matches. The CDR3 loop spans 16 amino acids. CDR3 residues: CASRDTPGQSCYEQYF. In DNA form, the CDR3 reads TGCGCCAGCAGGGATACCCCGGGACAGAGCTGCTACGAGCAGTACTTC.

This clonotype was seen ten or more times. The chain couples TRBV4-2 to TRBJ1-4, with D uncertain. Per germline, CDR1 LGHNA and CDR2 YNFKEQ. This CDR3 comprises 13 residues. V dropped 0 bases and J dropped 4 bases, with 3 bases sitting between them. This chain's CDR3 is CASSQDVNEKLFF. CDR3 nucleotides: TGTGCCAGCAGCCAAGATGTTAATGAAAAACTGTTTTTT.

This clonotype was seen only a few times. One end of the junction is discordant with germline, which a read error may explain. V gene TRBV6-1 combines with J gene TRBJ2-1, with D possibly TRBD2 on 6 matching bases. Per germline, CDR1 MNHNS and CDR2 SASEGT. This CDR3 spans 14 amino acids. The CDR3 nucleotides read TGTGCCGGCAGTCGGGATAGCGGCTTCAATGAGCAGTTCTTC. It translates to CAGSRDSGFNEQFF.

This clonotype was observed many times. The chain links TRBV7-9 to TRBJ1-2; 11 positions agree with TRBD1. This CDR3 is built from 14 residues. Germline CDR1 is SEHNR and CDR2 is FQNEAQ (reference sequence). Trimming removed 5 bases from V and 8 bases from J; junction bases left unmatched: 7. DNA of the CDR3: TGTGCCAGCAGCCAATGGGACAGGGGGGCCGGCTACACCTTC. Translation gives CASSQWDRGAGYTF.

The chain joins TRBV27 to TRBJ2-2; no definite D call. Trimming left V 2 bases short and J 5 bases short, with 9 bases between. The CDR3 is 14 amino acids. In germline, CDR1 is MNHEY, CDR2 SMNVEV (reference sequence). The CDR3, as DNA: TGTGCCAGCAGTTTAGGGCCCAGAACCGGGGAGCTGTTTTTT. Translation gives CASSLGPRTGELFF.

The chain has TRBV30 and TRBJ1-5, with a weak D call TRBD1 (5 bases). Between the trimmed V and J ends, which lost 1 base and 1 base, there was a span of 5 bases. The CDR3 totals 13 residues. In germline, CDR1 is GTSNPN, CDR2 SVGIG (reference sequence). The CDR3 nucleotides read TGTGCCTGGAGTGGACAGAGCAATCAGCCCCAGCATTTT. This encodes CAWSGQSNQPQHF.

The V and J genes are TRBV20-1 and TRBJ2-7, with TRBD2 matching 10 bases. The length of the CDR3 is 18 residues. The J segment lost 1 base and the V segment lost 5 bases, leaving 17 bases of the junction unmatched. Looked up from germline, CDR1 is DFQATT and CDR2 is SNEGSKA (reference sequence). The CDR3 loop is CSAPQGGLAETYSYEQYF. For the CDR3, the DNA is TGCAGTGCTCCCCAGGGTGGACTAGCGGAAACATATTCCTACGAGCAGTACTTC.

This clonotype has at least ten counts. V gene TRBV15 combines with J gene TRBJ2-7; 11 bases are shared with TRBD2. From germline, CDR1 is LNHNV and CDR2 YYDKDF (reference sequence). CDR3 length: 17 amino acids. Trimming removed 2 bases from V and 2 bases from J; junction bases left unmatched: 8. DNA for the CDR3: TGTGCCACCAGCAGAAAAAGGCTAGCGGGAGGTACCTACGAGCAGTACTTC. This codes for CATSRKRLAGGTYEQYF.

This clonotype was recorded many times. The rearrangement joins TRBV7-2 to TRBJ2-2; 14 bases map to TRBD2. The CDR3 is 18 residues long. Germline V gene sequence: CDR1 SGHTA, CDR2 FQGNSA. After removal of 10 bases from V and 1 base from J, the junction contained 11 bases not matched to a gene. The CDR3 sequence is CATMPHGLAGGNTGELFF. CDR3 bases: TGTGCCACGATGCCTCACGGACTAGCGGGGGGGAACACCGGGGAGCTGTTTTTT.

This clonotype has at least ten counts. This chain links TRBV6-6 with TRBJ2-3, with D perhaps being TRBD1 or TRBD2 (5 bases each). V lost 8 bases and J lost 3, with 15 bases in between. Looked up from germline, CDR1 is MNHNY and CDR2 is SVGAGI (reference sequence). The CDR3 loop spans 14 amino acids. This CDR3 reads CASGTRPETDTQYF. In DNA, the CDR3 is TGTGCCAGCGGGACCCGACCAGAGACAGATACGCAGTATTTT.

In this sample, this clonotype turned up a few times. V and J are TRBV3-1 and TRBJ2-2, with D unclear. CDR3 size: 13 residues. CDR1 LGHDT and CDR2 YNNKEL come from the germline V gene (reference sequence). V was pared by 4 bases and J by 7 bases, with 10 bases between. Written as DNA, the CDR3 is TGTGCCAGCAGCCCCACACGAGACGGGGAGCTGTTTTTT. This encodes CASSPTRDGELFF.

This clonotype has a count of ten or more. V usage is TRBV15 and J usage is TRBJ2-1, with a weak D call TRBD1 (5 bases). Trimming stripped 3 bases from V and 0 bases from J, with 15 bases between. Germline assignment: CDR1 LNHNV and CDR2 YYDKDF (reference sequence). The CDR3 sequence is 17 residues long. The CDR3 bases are TGTGCCACCAGCAGGGCTACTTACAGGAGCTCCTACAATGAGCAGTTCTTC. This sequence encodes CATSRATYRSSYNEQFF.

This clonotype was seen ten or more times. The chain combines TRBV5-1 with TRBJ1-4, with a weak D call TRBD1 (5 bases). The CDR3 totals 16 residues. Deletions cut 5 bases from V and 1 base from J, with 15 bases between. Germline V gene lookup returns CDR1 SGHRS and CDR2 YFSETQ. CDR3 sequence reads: CASSLEGVQTNEKLFF. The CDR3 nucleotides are TGCGCCAGCAGTTTAGAAGGGGTGCAAACTAATGAAAAACTGTTTTTT. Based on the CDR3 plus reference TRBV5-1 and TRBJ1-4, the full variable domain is KAGVTQTPRYLIKTRGQQVTLSCSPISGHRSVSWYQQTPGQGLQFLFEYFSETQRNKGNFPGRFSGRQFSNSRSEMNVSTLELGDSALYLCASSLEGVQTNEKLFFGSGTQLSVL.

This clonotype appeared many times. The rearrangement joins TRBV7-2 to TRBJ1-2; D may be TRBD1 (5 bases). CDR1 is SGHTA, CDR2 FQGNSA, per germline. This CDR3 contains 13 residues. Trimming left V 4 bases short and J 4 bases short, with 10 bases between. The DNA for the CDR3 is TGTGCCAGCAGCTCCCGACAGTCCTATGGCTACACCTTC. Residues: CASSSRQSYGYTF.